The T cell receptor (beta chain) under discussion was sequenced for a study of cytomegalovirus exposure and HLA in healthy donors. Study as a whole: Unique TCRs numbering roughly 85 million, obtained from HLA-typed donors, made up an early data release. Findings of the study overall: In all likelihood, a cluster of highly shared sequence variants was a sequencing artifact. There were fewer than 200 TCR beta chains listed as cytomegalovirus-associated.

Healthy bone marrow donors made up the donors. About this clone: No antigen is known for it.

Primers: 60 Vbeta forward and 13 Jbeta reverse. TCRdb's copy holds only in-frame clones and misses some; the assay was immunoSEQ multiplex PCR. The sample includes about 150,000 clones, 80% to 90% of them seen just once. The specimen was PBMCs. This receptor was identified in a woman aged 18-30 years in good health and CMV-seronegative.

CDR3 DNA: TGTGCCAGTAGTATAGATCGACGGGGGGCGCACGGCTACACCTTC. Amino acids: CASSIDRRGAHGYTF. The rearrangement uses TRBV19 and TRBJ1-2, with D possibly TRBD1 on 6 matching bases. Trimming stripped 0 bases from V and 8 bases from J, with 16 bases between. Germline V gene data show CDR1 as LNHDA and CDR2 as SQIVND (reference sequence). This CDR3 has 15 residues.